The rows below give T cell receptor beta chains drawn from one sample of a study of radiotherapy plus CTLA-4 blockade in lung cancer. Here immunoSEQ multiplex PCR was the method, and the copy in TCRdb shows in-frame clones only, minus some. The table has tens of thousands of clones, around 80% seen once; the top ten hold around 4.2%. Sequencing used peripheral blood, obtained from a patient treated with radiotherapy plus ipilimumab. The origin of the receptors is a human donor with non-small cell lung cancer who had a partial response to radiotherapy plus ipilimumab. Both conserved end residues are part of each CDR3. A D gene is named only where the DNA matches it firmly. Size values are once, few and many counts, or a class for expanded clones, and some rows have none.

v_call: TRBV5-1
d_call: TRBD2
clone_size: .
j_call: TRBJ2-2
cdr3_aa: CASSLASGGNGELFF

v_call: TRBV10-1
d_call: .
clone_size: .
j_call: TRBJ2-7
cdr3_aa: CASSGGREQYF

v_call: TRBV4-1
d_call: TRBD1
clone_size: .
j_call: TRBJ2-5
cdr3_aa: CASSPAQGAETQYF

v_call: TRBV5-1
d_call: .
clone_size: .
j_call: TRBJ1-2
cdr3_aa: CASSLGGLDGYTF

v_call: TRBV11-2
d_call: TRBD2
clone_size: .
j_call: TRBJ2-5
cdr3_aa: CASSPREGGEGYF

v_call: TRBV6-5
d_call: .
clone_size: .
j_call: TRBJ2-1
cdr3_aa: CASSYPGQFEQFF

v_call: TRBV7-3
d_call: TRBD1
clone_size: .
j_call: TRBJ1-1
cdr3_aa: CASSSTGGRDTEAFF

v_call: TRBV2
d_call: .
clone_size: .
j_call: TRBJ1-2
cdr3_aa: CASSEFDSYGYTF

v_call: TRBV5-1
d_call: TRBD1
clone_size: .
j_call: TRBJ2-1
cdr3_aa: CASSAGQESRSYNEQFF

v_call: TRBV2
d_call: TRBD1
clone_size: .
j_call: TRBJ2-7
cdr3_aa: CASSRTGRPYEQYF

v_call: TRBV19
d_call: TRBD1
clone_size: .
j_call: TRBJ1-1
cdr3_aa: CASSNTGGTEAFF

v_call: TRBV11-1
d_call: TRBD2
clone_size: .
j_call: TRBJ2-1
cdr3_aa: CASSLSGLAGLNEQFF

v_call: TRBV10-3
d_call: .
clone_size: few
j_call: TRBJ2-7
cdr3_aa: CAISLGGDEQYF

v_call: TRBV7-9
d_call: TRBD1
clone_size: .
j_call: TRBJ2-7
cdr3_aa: CASSLRDSSKQYF

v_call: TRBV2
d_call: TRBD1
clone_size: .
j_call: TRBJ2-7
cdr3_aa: CASGSGTGGSLGEQYF

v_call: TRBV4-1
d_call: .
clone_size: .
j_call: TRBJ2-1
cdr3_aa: CASSQDQASVNEQFF

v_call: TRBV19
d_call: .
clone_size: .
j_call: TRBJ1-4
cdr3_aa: CASSIRGSGNEKLFF

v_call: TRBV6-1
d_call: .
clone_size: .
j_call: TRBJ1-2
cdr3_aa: CASSYIGYTF

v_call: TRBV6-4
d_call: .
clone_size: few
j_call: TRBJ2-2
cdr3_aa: CASRQGLNTGELFF

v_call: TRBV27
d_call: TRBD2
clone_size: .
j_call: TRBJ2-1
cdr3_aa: CASSPGLAGGDEQFF

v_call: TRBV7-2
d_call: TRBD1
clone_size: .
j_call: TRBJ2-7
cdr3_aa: CASSGRDRGNEQYF

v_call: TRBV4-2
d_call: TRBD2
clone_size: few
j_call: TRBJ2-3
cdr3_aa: CASSPYGSGGGKDTQYF

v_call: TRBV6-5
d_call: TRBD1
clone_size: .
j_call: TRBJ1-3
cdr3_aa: CASRNPGGSGNTIYF

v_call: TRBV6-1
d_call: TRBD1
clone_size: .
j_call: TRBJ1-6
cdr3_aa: CASSDGGTGTNSPLHF

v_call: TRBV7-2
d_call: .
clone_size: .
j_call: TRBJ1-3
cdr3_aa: CASSLAVRGETGNTIYF

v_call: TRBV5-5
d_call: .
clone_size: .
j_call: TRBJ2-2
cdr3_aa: CASSSVGTGELFF

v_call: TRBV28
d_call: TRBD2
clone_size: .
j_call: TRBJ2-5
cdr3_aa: CASTTGLAGEETQYF

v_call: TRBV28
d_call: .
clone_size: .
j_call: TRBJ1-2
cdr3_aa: CASSPQGDGYTF

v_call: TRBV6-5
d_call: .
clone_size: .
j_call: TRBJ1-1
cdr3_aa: CASSYDTENTEAFF

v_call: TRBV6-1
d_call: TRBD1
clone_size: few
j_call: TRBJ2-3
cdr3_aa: CASSEAGDRRTDTQYF

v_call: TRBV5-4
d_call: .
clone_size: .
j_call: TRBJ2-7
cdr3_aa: CASSRDRSYEQYF

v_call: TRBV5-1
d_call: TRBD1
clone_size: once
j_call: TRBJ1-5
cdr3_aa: CASSPDIGQGGQPQHF

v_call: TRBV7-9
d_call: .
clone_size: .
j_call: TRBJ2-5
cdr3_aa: CASSLEGQGNWETQYF

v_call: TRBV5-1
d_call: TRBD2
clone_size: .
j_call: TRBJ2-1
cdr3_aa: CASSLQRGDYNEQFF

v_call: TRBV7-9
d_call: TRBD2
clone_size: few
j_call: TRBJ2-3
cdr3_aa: CASSLPPSGEDTQYF

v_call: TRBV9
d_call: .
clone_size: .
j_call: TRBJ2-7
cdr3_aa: CASSPQVGGAAYEQYF

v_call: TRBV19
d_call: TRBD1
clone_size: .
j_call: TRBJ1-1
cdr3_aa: CASSERTGPGNTEAFF

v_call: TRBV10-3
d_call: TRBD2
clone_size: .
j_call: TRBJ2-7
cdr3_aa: CAISDSGSGGPGSYEQYF

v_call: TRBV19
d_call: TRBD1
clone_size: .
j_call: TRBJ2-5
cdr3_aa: CASSPRTGRWGETQYF

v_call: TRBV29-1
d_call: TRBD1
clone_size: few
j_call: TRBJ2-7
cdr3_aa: CSVGRRTGGPYEQYF

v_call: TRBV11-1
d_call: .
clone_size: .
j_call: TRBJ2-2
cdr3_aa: CASSLDGPGELFF